This T cell receptor beta chain was identified in a study of CD8 T cells in Susac syndrome. Whole-study results and caveats: Within total CD8+ repertoires, approximately 15 Susac-specific public clones were found, and within CD8+ TEMRA repertoires, five. Clonal expansion of CD8+ cells in Susac peaked in TEMRA cells (and in active patients).

This clonotype has a handful of counts. What it binds is unknown. CD8+ and CD4+ blood T cells underwent TCR beta sequencing. In contrast to the negatively isolated CD8+ and CD4+ T cells, TEMRA cells were FACS-enriched. There are 15 residues in the CDR3. Trimming took 6 bases from V and 2 from J; bases not matched to a gene: 6. Germline CDR1 MNHEY, CDR2 SVGEGT. The authors reverse transcribed roughly 0.5 to 1 ug RNA with random hexamers. TCRdb passed the immunoSEQ multiplex PCR reads through MiXCR, listing each CDR3 protein once. This table holds around 23,000 distinct CDR3 sequences, 80% to 95% found once.

The specimen was CD8+ T cells from PBMCs. The chain links TRBV6-2 or TRBV6-3 to TRBJ2-1; 8 bases align to TRBD1. This sequence was found in a human donor with Susac syndrome. The chain's CDR3 is CASRPGQGTYNEQFF. Here the CDR3 DNA reads TGTGCCAGCAGGCCTGGACAGGGAACCTACAATGAGCAGTTCTTC.